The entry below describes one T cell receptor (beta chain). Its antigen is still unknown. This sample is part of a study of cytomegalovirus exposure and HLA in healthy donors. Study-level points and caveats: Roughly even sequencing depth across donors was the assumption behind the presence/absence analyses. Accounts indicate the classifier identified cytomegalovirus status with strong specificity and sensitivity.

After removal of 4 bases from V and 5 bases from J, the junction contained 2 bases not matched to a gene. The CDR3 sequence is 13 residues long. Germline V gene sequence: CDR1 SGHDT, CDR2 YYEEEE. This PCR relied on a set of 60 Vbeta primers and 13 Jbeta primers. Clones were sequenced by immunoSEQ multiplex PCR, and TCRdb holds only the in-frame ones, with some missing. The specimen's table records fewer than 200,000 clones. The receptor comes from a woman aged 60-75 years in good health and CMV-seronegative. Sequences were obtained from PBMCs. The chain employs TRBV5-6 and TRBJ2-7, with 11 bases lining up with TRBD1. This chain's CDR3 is CASSLGQGDEQYF. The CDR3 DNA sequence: TGTGCCAGCAGCCTGGGACAGGGGGACGAGCAGTACTTC.